These T cell receptor beta chains were read from a single sample in a study of blood T cell repertoires in COVID-19. Generated by immunoSEQ multiplex PCR, the TCRdb table keeps only in-frame clones and is missing some. Of about 99,000 clones listed, around nine tenths are singletons. The sequenced sample was peripheral blood. The receptors were sampled from a human donor in a cohort sampled during active COVID-19. Both conserved end residues are part of each CDR3. Fields, in order: clone size, J gene, V gene, D gene, CDR3 length, CDR3 DNA, CDR3 protein. A D gene is named only where the DNA matches it firmly. Some rows have no size entry. The others give once, few or many, or a class for an expanded clone.

clone size: -
J gene: TRBJ2-7
V gene: TRBV11-2
D gene: -
CDR3 length: 16
CDR3 DNA: TGTGCCAGCAGCTTAGAACTCAGCAGGGCCTCCTACGAGCAGTACTTC
CDR3 protein: CASSLELSRASYEQYF

clone size: -
J gene: TRBJ1-5
V gene: TRBV7-2
D gene: -
CDR3 length: 14
CDR3 DNA: TGTGCCAGCAGCTATCCGGGTCCATATAGACCCCAGCATTTT
CDR3 protein: CASSYPGPYRPQHF

clone size: -
J gene: TRBJ1-2
V gene: TRBV11-3
D gene: TRBD1
CDR3 length: 14
CDR3 DNA: TGTGCCAGCAGCTTGGGGCCAGGGGGTTATGGCTACACCTTC
CDR3 protein: CASSLGPGGYGYTF

clone size: -
J gene: TRBJ1-1
V gene: TRBV7-6
D gene: -
CDR3 length: 13
CDR3 DNA: TGTGCCAGCAGCTCGGACTGGAACACTGAAGCTTTCTTT
CDR3 protein: CASSSDWNTEAFF

clone size: -
J gene: TRBJ2-7
V gene: TRBV5-6
D gene: TRBD1
CDR3 length: 14
CDR3 DNA: TGTGCCAGCAGCTGGGGACAGGGGCGCTACGAGCAGTACTTC
CDR3 protein: CASSWGQGRYEQYF

clone size: -
J gene: TRBJ1-2
V gene: TRBV2
D gene: TRBD1
CDR3 length: 14
CDR3 DNA: TGTGCCAGCAGGCCGACAGGGGGCAGCGAGGGCTACACCTTC
CDR3 protein: CASRPTGGSEGYTF

clone size: -
J gene: TRBJ2-4
V gene: TRBV2
D gene: TRBD2
CDR3 length: 15
CDR3 DNA: TGTGCCAGCAGTGAAGGGAGGATAGCGGGGGGGCTTCAGTACTTC
CDR3 protein: CASSEGRIAGGLQYF

clone size: -
J gene: TRBJ1-2
V gene: TRBV12-3/TRBV12-4
D gene: -
CDR3 length: 12
CDR3 DNA: TGTGCCAGCAGTCCCCGGGTAGGTGGCTACACCTTC
CDR3 protein: CASSPRVGGYTF

clone size: -
J gene: TRBJ2-1
V gene: TRBV3-1/TRBV3-2
D gene: -
CDR3 length: 13
CDR3 DNA: TGTGCCAGCAGCCAAATCCCCTCGAATGAGCAGTTCTTC
CDR3 protein: CASSQIPSNEQFF

clone size: few
J gene: TRBJ2-3
V gene: TRBV27
D gene: -
CDR3 length: 16
CDR3 DNA: TGTGCCAGCAGTTTAAGAGAGCTCCACCACACAGATACGCAGTATTTT
CDR3 protein: CASSLRELHHTDTQYF

clone size: -
J gene: TRBJ1-5
V gene: TRBV30
D gene: TRBD1
CDR3 length: 13
CDR3 DNA: TGTGCCTCCTCAACACAGGGGAATCAGCCCCAGCATTTT
CDR3 protein: CASSTQGNQPQHF

clone size: -
J gene: TRBJ2-3
V gene: TRBV7-6
D gene: TRBD1
CDR3 length: 15
CDR3 DNA: TGTGCCAGCAGCTTAGGGACAGGATTGCGAGATACGCAGTATTTT
CDR3 protein: CASSLGTGLRDTQYF

clone size: -
J gene: TRBJ2-7
V gene: TRBV5-1
D gene: -
CDR3 length: 13
CDR3 DNA: TGCGCCAGCAGCTTCGGGGGTGCCTACGAGCAGTACTTC
CDR3 protein: CASSFGGAYEQYF

clone size: -
J gene: TRBJ2-1
V gene: TRBV6-2/TRBV6-3
D gene: -
CDR3 length: 14
CDR3 DNA: TGTGCCAGCAGTCAGAGGAGCTCCTACAATGAGCAGTTCTTC
CDR3 protein: CASSQRSSYNEQFF

clone size: once
J gene: TRBJ2-6
V gene: TRBV19
D gene: -
CDR3 length: 18
CDR3 DNA: TGTGCCAGTAGTATCCTCGGCGGGGAGAGCTCTGGGGCCAACGTCCTGACTTTC
CDR3 protein: CASSILGGESSGANVLTF

clone size: -
J gene: TRBJ1-3
V gene: TRBV6-5
D gene: -
CDR3 length: 15
CDR3 DNA: TGTGCCAGCAGCCCCGACAGGAGCTCTGGAAACACCATATATTTT
CDR3 protein: CASSPDRSSGNTIYF

clone size: -
J gene: TRBJ1-5
V gene: TRBV29-1
D gene: TRBD1
CDR3 length: 14
CDR3 DNA: TGCAGCGTAACCGGGACAGGGTCGAGTCAGCCCCAGCATTTT
CDR3 protein: CSVTGTGSSQPQHF

clone size: -
J gene: TRBJ2-7
V gene: TRBV28
D gene: -
CDR3 length: 13
CDR3 DNA: TGTGCCAGTAGGGCTAGCGACTCCTACGAGCAGTACTTC
CDR3 protein: CASRASDSYEQYF

clone size: -
J gene: TRBJ2-1
V gene: TRBV6-5
D gene: -
CDR3 length: 15
CDR3 DNA: TGTGCCAGCAGTTACGGACTGGGACTTGACAATGAGCAGTTCTTC
CDR3 protein: CASSYGLGLDNEQFF

clone size: -
J gene: TRBJ2-2
V gene: TRBV9
D gene: -
CDR3 length: 16
CDR3 DNA: TGTGCCAGCAGCGTAGCCGGGACTGGATCGACCTGGGAGCTGTTTTTT
CDR3 protein: CASSVAGTGSTWELFF

clone size: -
J gene: TRBJ2-7
V gene: TRBV7-6
D gene: -
CDR3 length: 19
CDR3 DNA: TGTGCCAGCAGCTTAGCGGCGGGGTGGCCAGGTGGGAGCTCCTACGAGCAGTACTTC
CDR3 protein: CASSLAAGWPGGSSYEQYF

clone size: once
J gene: TRBJ2-6
V gene: TRBV4-3
D gene: -
CDR3 length: 17
CDR3 DNA: TGCGCCAGCAGTGGGTCAGGGGCTCCCGCTGGGGCCAACGTCCTGACTTTC
CDR3 protein: CASSGSGAPAGANVLTF

clone size: -
J gene: TRBJ2-2
V gene: TRBV27
D gene: TRBD1
CDR3 length: 16
CDR3 DNA: TGTGCCAGCAGTTCGGGACAGGGAACGAACACCGGGGAGCTGTTTTTT
CDR3 protein: CASSSGQGTNTGELFF

clone size: -
J gene: TRBJ1-4
V gene: TRBV5-5
D gene: TRBD1
CDR3 length: 18
CDR3 DNA: TGTGCCAGCAGCTTGGAGTTACAGGGGAGTTTGGCTAATGAAAAACTGTTTTTT
CDR3 protein: CASSLELQGSLANEKLFF

clone size: -
J gene: TRBJ2-2
V gene: TRBV30
D gene: -
CDR3 length: 14
CDR3 DNA: TGTGCCTGGAGTGTAGGAGGGGCGGCCGGGGAGCTGTTTTTT
CDR3 protein: CAWSVGGAAGELFF

clone size: -
J gene: TRBJ1-1
V gene: TRBV9
D gene: -
CDR3 length: 15
CDR3 DNA: TGTGCCAGCAGCGTAACCGGGATGGTAAACACTGAAGCTTTCTTT
CDR3 protein: CASSVTGMVNTEAFF

clone size: -
J gene: TRBJ1-6
V gene: TRBV5-4
D gene: -
CDR3 length: 14
CDR3 DNA: TGTGCCAGCAGCCCAACAGGGTCGAGTTCACCCCTCCACTTT
CDR3 protein: CASSPTGSSSPLHF

clone size: -
J gene: TRBJ1-2
V gene: TRBV2
D gene: TRBD1
CDR3 length: 13
CDR3 DNA: TGTGCCAGCATCCCGAGACAGGGGCATGGCTACACCTTC
CDR3 protein: CASIPRQGHGYTF

clone size: -
J gene: TRBJ1-6
V gene: TRBV9
D gene: -
CDR3 length: 14
CDR3 DNA: TGTGCCAGCAGCGCACGACAGAATAATTCACCCCTCCACTTT
CDR3 protein: CASSARQNNSPLHF

clone size: -
J gene: TRBJ1-4
V gene: TRBV23-1
D gene: TRBD1
CDR3 length: 18
CDR3 DNA: TGCGCCAGCAGTCAATATCCCTCCCACAGGGGAAGGAATGAAAAACTGTTTTTT
CDR3 protein: CASSQYPSHRGRNEKLFF

clone size: -
J gene: TRBJ1-5
V gene: TRBV19
D gene: -
CDR3 length: 14
CDR3 DNA: TGTGCCAGTAGTGCGGGGGGCCGCAATCAGCCCCAGCATTTT
CDR3 protein: CASSAGGRNQPQHF

clone size: once
J gene: TRBJ2-1
V gene: TRBV29-1
D gene: -
CDR3 length: 16
CDR3 DNA: TGCAGCGTCCCCCGGTGGGCGCAATTGTGGGACAATGAGCAGTTCTTC
CDR3 protein: CSVPRWAQLWDNEQFF

clone size: once
J gene: TRBJ1-2
V gene: TRBV9
D gene: -
CDR3 length: 15
CDR3 DNA: TGTGCCAGCAGCGGAGATCGGACAGTCCCCTATGGCTACACCTTC
CDR3 protein: CASSGDRTVPYGYTF

clone size: -
J gene: TRBJ2-7
V gene: TRBV7-9
D gene: -
CDR3 length: 15
CDR3 DNA: TGTGCCAGCAGCTTAGAGTCTGCGGGAAGGGTCGAGCAGTACTTC
CDR3 protein: CASSLESAGRVEQYF

clone size: once
J gene: TRBJ2-7
V gene: TRBV7-8
D gene: TRBD2
CDR3 length: 15
CDR3 DNA: TGTGCCAGCAGCTTAACGGCGGGGGGCGCCTACGAGCAGTACTTC
CDR3 protein: CASSLTAGGAYEQYF

clone size: -
J gene: TRBJ1-2
V gene: TRBV6-5
D gene: -
CDR3 length: 14
CDR3 DNA: TGTGCCACCGTACAACAAAATCAGGGCTATGGCTACACCTTC
CDR3 protein: CATVQQNQGYGYTF

clone size: few
J gene: TRBJ1-1
V gene: TRBV5-1
D gene: -
CDR3 length: 14
CDR3 DNA: TGCGCCAGCAGCTTGGGACAATCGAACACTGAAGCTTTCTTT
CDR3 protein: CASSLGQSNTEAFF

clone size: -
J gene: TRBJ2-3
V gene: TRBV10-2
D gene: TRBD2
CDR3 length: 16
CDR3 DNA: TGCGCCAGCAGTGAGTCGACTAGCGGGAGGTGGTACACGCAGTATTTT
CDR3 protein: CASSESTSGRWYTQYF

clone size: -
J gene: TRBJ1-1
V gene: TRBV5-5
D gene: -
CDR3 length: 11
CDR3 DNA: TGTGCCAGCGGCCGGGGGTCTGAAGCTTTCTTT
CDR3 protein: CASGRGSEAFF

clone size: -
J gene: TRBJ1-5
V gene: TRBV12-3/TRBV12-4
D gene: -
CDR3 length: 13
CDR3 DNA: TGTGCCACACAAAGAGGGAGCAATCAGCCCCAGCATTTT
CDR3 protein: CATQRGSNQPQHF

clone size: -
J gene: TRBJ2-7
V gene: TRBV27
D gene: TRBD2
CDR3 length: 13
CDR3 DNA: TGTGCCAGCACCCCCGACGGGGGGTACGAGCAGTACTTC
CDR3 protein: CASTPDGGYEQYF

clone size: -
J gene: TRBJ2-7
V gene: TRBV28
D gene: -
CDR3 length: 14
CDR3 DNA: TGTGCCAGCAGGGCCCCGGAGACAGACTACGAGCAGTACTTC
CDR3 protein: CASRAPETDYEQYF

clone size: -
J gene: TRBJ1-4
V gene: TRBV10-2
D gene: -
CDR3 length: 15
CDR3 DNA: TGCGCCAGCAGTGCCACAGGCGCAACTAATGAAAAACTGTTTTTT
CDR3 protein: CASSATGATNEKLFF

clone size: -
J gene: TRBJ1-4
V gene: TRBV6-1
D gene: TRBD1
CDR3 length: 16
CDR3 DNA: TGTGCCAGCAGTGAACAGACCGGGACAGCTAATGAAAAACTGTTTTTT
CDR3 protein: CASSEQTGTANEKLFF

clone size: medium-sized
J gene: TRBJ2-7
V gene: TRBV7-6
D gene: -
CDR3 length: 14
CDR3 DNA: TGTGCCAGCAGCCCCCGACGGAGCGCCTACGAGCAGTACTTC
CDR3 protein: CASSPRRSAYEQYF

clone size: -
J gene: TRBJ2-1
V gene: TRBV4-2
D gene: TRBD2
CDR3 length: 14
CDR3 DNA: TGTGCCACCCAAAGCGGGGGGCCCTCCAATGAGCAGTTCTTC
CDR3 protein: CATQSGGPSNEQFF

clone size: -
J gene: TRBJ1-2
V gene: TRBV4-2
D gene: -
CDR3 length: 12
CDR3 DNA: TGTGCCAGCAGCCAAGACTCAGGCGGCTACACCTTC
CDR3 protein: CASSQDSGGYTF

clone size: -
J gene: TRBJ1-5
V gene: TRBV6-6
D gene: -
CDR3 length: 12
CDR3 DNA: TGTGCCAGTGCACAGGGTGTTCAGCCCCAGCATTTT
CDR3 protein: CASAQGVQPQHF